These 27 T cell receptor beta chains originate from one sample sequenced in a study of Graves' ophthalmopathy and Graves' hyperthyroidism. RNA transcripts were the source from which TCR beta CDR3 regions were amplified. Second-round multiplex PCR came after a first-round RT-PCR that employed HTBI primers. TCRdb reanalysed the multiplex PCR reads using MiXCR and keeps one entry per CDR3 protein. Here the sample spans a few hundred thousand distinct CDR3 sequences, roughly a sixth being singletons. Sequencing used peripheral blood. The receptors originated from an adult woman with stable Graves' hyperthyroidism.

Many counts were recorded for this clonotype. The chain recombines TRBV19 with TRBJ1-5, with D unclear. Germline CDR1 reads LNHDA; CDR2 reads SQIVND (reference sequence). V lost 5 bases and J lost 0, with 14 bases in between. CDR3 length: 16 amino acids. The CDR3 sequence: CASSELSGYSNQPQHF. CDR3 bases: TGTGCCAGTAGTGAACTATCTGGATATAGCAATCAGCCCCAGCATTTT.

This clonotype was seen repeatedly, ten times or more. The chain is built from TRBV10-3 and TRBJ2-2; TRBD2 is a possible D gene (5 bases). Trimming pared 7 bases from V and 1 base from J, leaving 10 bases between. This CDR3 contains 14 residues. CDR1 and CDR2 (germline): ENHRY, SYGVKD. In DNA, the CDR3 is TGTGCCATCAAAGGACGGGAGAACACCGGGGAGCTGTTTTTT. Translated, it gives CAIKGRENTGELFF.

In this sample, this clonotype turned up many times. The rearrangement uses TRBV20-1 and TRBJ1-2; no reliable D call. V lost 0 bases and J 2 bases, leaving 10 bases between the germline ends. Germline-derived CDR1 and CDR2 are DFQATT and SNEGSKA (reference sequence). The CDR3 has 14 amino acids. CDR3 nucleotides: TGCAGTGCTAGAGAGAGAAGGCAGAACTATGGCTACACCTTC. The encoded protein is CSARERRQNYGYTF.

This clonotype appeared many times. The chain has TRBV6-1 and TRBJ2-7, with TRBD1 identical over 7 bases. There are 16 residues in the CDR3. J gave up 2 bases and V 3 bases, and 10 bases lay outside the gene matches. The germline CDR1 and CDR2 sequences are MNHNS and SASEGT. CDR3 sequence reads: CASSDLLRDSTYEQYF. For the CDR3, the DNA is TGTGCCAGCAGTGATCTCCTTCGGGACAGTACCTACGAGCAGTACTTC.

This clonotype has a count of ten or more. V gene TRBV28 combines with J gene TRBJ2-5; D is uncertain. The CDR3 sequence is 12 residues long. Germline CDR1 reads MDHEN; CDR2 reads SYDVKM. V gave up 8 bases and J gave up 1 base, with 8 bases separating them. CDR3 coding DNA: TGTGCCAGCGCACCCTTCCAAGAGACCCAGTACTTC. This encodes CASAPFQETQYF. The full variable domain, in which reference TRBV28 and TRBJ2-5 provide the parts outside the CDR3, is DVKVTQSSRYLVKRTGEKVFLECVQDMDHENMFWYRQDPGLGLRLIYFSYDVKMKEKGDIPEGYSVSREKKERFSLILESASTNQTSMYLCASAPFQETQYFGPGTRLLVL.

This clonotype came up many times. CDR3 amino acids: CASREDPNTGELFF. CDR3 nucleotide sequence: TGCGCCAGCAGGGAAGACCCGAACACCGGGGAGCTGTTTTTT. V usage is TRBV5-1 and J usage is TRBJ2-2; D remains ambiguous. V lost 5 bases, J lost 0 bases, and 8 bases lay in between. Looked up from germline, CDR1 is SGHRS and CDR2 is YFSETQ. CDR3 length: 14 amino acids.

This clonotype was found many times. V usage is TRBV6-2 or TRBV6-3 and J usage is TRBJ2-5; 14 positions agree with TRBD2. Germline trimming cut 4 bases from V and 4 bases from J; bases unmatched to any gene: 5. The length of the CDR3 is 16 residues. Looked up from germline, CDR1 is MNHEY and CDR2 is SVGEGT. CDR3 coding DNA: TGTGCCAGCAGTTCCCTCGGACTAGCGGGAGGAGAGACCCAGTACTTC. Its protein product is CASSSLGLAGGETQYF.

This clonotype was seen many times. V usage is TRBV28 and J usage is TRBJ2-5, with a weak D call TRBD1 (5 bases). The germline gives CDR1 MDHEN, CDR2 SYDVKM. The CDR3 runs to 15 residues. V was shortened by 5 bases and J by 1 base, with 14 bases between the two germline ends. CDR3 residues: CASSPLRQTQETQYF. The CDR3 nucleotides are TGTGCCAGCAGTCCCCTTCGACAGACCCAAGAGACCCAGTACTTC.

This clonotype has a count of ten or more. The V gene is TRBV10-3, the J gene TRBJ2-5; 8 bases match TRBD2. Losses at the gene ends were 3 bases for V and 5 bases for J; bases not matched to a gene: 8. Germline assignment: CDR1 ENHRY and CDR2 SYGVKD. The CDR3 totals 15 residues. DNA for the CDR3: TGTGCCATCAGTGATACTAGCGGAGCGGGGGAGACCCAGTACTTC. Its protein is CAISDTSGAGETQYF.

This rearrangement joins TRBV7-9 to TRBJ2-7, with D possibly called TRBD1 or TRBD2 (5 bases each). Germline-derived CDR1 and CDR2 are SEHNR and FQNEAQ (reference sequence). The CDR3 runs to 15 residues. Trimming removed 5 bases from V and 5 bases from J, with 19 bases in between. CDR3 sequence reads: CASSPGDGPRDEQYF. The CDR3 coding sequence is TGTGCCAGCAGCCCCGGGGACGGTCCGAGGGACGAGCAGTACTTC.

This clonotype appeared a few times. The chain recombines TRBV4-1 with TRBJ2-4; D not certain. Trimming took 0 bases from V and 8 from J, leaving 20 bases between them. From germline, CDR1 is MGHRA and CDR2 YSYEKL. CDR3 length equals 17 residues. The CDR3 DNA sequence: TGCGCCAGCAGCCAAGATCGGGTAGCACAGAGAAGAGACATTCAGTACTTC. Protein: CASSQDRVAQRRDIQYF.

This clonotype was counted ten times or more. The J gene is TRBJ1-2, the V gene TRBV4-3, with D uncertain. CDR1 is LGHNA, CDR2 YSLEER, per germline. The length of the CDR3 is 13 residues. Trimming removed 0 bases at V and 7 bases at J, with 9 bases between. In nucleotides, the CDR3 is TGCGCCAGCAGCCAAGACCTGACGGGTGGCTACACCTTC. Translating it yields CASSQDLTGGYTF.

In its sample, this clonotype was seen a few times. V and J are TRBV11-2 and TRBJ1-2; TRBD1 matches 8 bases. V lost 4 bases and J lost 2; bases outside the gene matches: 9. The V gene's germline CDR1 is SGHAT and CDR2 FQNNGV. This CDR3 region has 16 residues. The CDR3 nucleotides read TGTGCCAGCAGCTCTTTCATCCAGGGGGCCAACTATGGCTACACCTTC. It encodes CASSSFIQGANYGYTF.

At least ten counts were recorded for this clonotype. The J gene is TRBJ1-1, the V gene TRBV28; D may be TRBD1 (5 bases). This CDR3 contains 15 residues. V dropped 5 bases and J dropped 1 base, with 14 bases sitting between them. Per germline, CDR1 MDHEN and CDR2 SYDVKM. CDR3 DNA: TGTGCCAGCAGTAGGTTGGGGGACTCGAACACTGAAGCTTTCTTT. This gives the protein CASSRLGDSNTEAFF.

This clonotype was recorded only once. The chain joins TRBV27 to TRBJ2-7; D is possibly TRBD2 (5 bases). The germline V gene has CDR1 MNHEY and CDR2 SMNVEV (reference sequence). V was cut by 7 bases and J by 3 bases, with 7 bases left in between. The length of the CDR3 is 11 residues. CDR3 DNA: TGTGCCAGCATAGGAGGCTACGAGCAGTACTTC. Translating gives CASIGGYEQYF.

The rearrangement uses TRBV30 and TRBJ2-7, with a possible D match to TRBD1 (5 bases). The CDR3 sequence is 12 residues long. Germline V gene lookup returns CDR1 GTSNPN and CDR2 SVGIG (reference sequence). Trimming took off 1 base at V and 5 bases at J, with 9 bases between the two ends. CDR3 residues: CAWSDGHNEQYF. The CDR3 DNA reads as TGTGCCTGGAGTGACGGACACAACGAGCAGTACTTC.

This clonotype has a count of ten or more. The CDR3 DNA follows: TGTGCCAACTCACCTTCGGGAAGGAACAATCAGCCCCAGCATTTT. Translating it yields CANSPSGRNNQPQHF. The chain uses TRBV10-3 and TRBJ1-5; D gene uncertain. The V and J ends lost 10 bases and 3 bases respectively, with 19 bases between them. The CDR3 loop spans 15 amino acids. Germline V CDR1 and CDR2: ENHRY, SYGVKD.

CDR3 DNA: TGTGCCAGCAGTTTGACAGATACTTCCTACGAGCAGTACTTC. It specifies CASSLTDTSYEQYF. The rearrangement uses TRBV6-5 and TRBJ2-7, with D perhaps matching TRBD1 (5 bases). The CDR3 covers 14 residues. From germline, CDR1 is MNHEY and CDR2 SVGAGI. The V gene lost 4 bases and the J gene lost 1 base, with 11 bases spanning the gap.

The chain couples TRBV20-1 to TRBJ2-7; D not resolved. V lost 2 bases, J lost 5 bases, and 10 bases lay in between. The CDR3 is made up of 12 amino acids. Per the germline V gene, CDR1 is DFQATT and CDR2 is SNEGSKA (reference sequence). This CDR3 reads CSARPGPDEQYF. The CDR3 DNA reads TGCAGTGCTAGACCTGGACCAGACGAGCAGTACTTC.

This sequence joins TRBV18 and TRBJ2-5, with D maybe TRBD1 (6 bases). The CDR3 totals 15 residues. Deletions cut 4 bases from V and 3 bases from J, with 15 bases between. CDR1 is KGHSH and CDR2 is LQKENI in the germline V gene. CDR3: CASSLGQGIEETQYF. DNA of the CDR3: TGTGCCAGCTCACTGGGCCAGGGGATAGAAGAGACCCAGTACTTC.

The CDR3 nucleotides are TGCAGTGCTAGAGATCAGGGGGCACAAGAGACCCAGTACTTC. This encodes CSARDQGAQETQYF. The chain is built from TRBV20-1 and TRBJ2-5; 8 positions agree with TRBD1. Germline V lookup: CDR1 DFQATT, CDR2 SNEGSKA (reference sequence). The CDR3 covers 14 residues. V lost 0 bases, J lost 2 bases, and 2 bases stayed unmatched.

This chain uses TRBV6-2 or TRBV6-3 with TRBJ1-2; tentative D call: TRBD1 (5 bases). Germline V gives CDR1 MNHEY, CDR2 SVGEGT. This CDR3 spans 15 amino acids. Deletions cut 2 bases from V and 6 bases from J, with 16 bases between. As DNA, the CDR3 is TGTGCCAGCAGTTACCTCGGGACTCTTGGCGATGGCTACACCTTC. Translating gives CASSYLGTLGDGYTF.

This clonotype has a count of ten or more. V is TRBV28 and J is TRBJ2-7; TRBD1 matches at 7 bases. Looked up from germline, CDR1 is MDHEN and CDR2 is SYDVKM. After removal of 1 base from V and 3 bases from J, the junction contained 9 bases not matched to a gene. This CDR3 contains 16 residues. The CDR3 DNA reads TGTGCCAGCAGTTTATATAGGGGGCGAGGATTCTACGAGCAGTACTTC. This codes for CASSLYRGRGFYEQYF.

This clonotype was seen ten or more times. The chain uses TRBV6-2 or TRBV6-3 and TRBJ1-1; TRBD1 is a possible D gene (6 bases). This CDR3 region has 12 residues. V was trimmed by 5 bases and J by 5 bases, leaving 9 bases between them. The germline V gene encodes CDR1 MNHEY and CDR2 SVGEGT. CDR3 sequence (DNA): TGTGCCAGCAGTGACAGGTGGACTGAAGCTTTCTTT. Its protein product is CASSDRWTEAFF.

This clonotype was recorded at least ten times. The V call is TRBV7-9, the J call TRBJ2-7, with 8 bases fitting TRBD2. The CDR3 has 14 amino acids. The trim removed 4 bases at V and 6 bases at J, leaving 8 bases unmatched. Germline V lookup: CDR1 SEHNR, CDR2 FQNEAQ (reference sequence). In nucleotides, the CDR3 is TGTGCCAGCAGCTCCCCCGGGAGGGGAGGCGAGCAGTACTTC. Protein sequence: CASSSPGRGGEQYF.

This clonotype was counted between two and nine times. CDR3 DNA sequence: TGCGCCAGCAGCCAAGGGGCGGGATTGAACACTGAAGCTTTCTTT. Its translation: CASSQGAGLNTEAFF. The chain links TRBV4-3 to TRBJ1-1; D remains unclear. Germline V lookup: CDR1 LGHNA, CDR2 YSLEER. V was trimmed by 1 base and J by 0 bases, leaving 9 bases between them. This CDR3 region has 15 residues.

The genes are TRBV11-2 and TRBJ2-5, with D perhaps matching TRBD1 or TRBD2 (5 bases each). This CDR3 is 15 amino acids long. Trimming took off 5 bases at V and 2 bases at J, with 15 bases between the two ends. Germline CDR1 is SGHAT and CDR2 is FQNNGV. CDR3 bases: TGTGCCAGCAGCGCCGGGACGACGAGACAAGAGACCCAGTACTTC. This gives the protein CASSAGTTRQETQYF.